This T cell receptor (beta chain) was observed in a study of lymphopenia after photon versus proton radiotherapy. The germline gives CDR1 SGHTA, CDR2 FQGNSA. V lost 6 bases to trimming and J lost 3 bases; unmatched junction nucleotides: 10. The CDR3 is made up of 15 amino acids. Method: immunoSEQ multiplex PCR; TCRdb's copy keeps in-frame clones and lacks some. The profile covers around 150,000 clones, with less than 90% appearing a single time and roughly 4.7% taken by the ten largest. Source: peripheral blood, taken from a patient treated with photon-based radiotherapy. This clonotype was sampled from a man aged 45-65 years with gastric cancer. The rearrangement joins TRBV7-2 to TRBJ2-7, with TRBD2 matching 8 bases. CDR3 sequence reads: CASSLPGSGSYEQYF. The DNA for the CDR3 is TGTGCCAGCAGTCTACCGGGGAGCGGGAGCTACGAGCAGTACTTC.